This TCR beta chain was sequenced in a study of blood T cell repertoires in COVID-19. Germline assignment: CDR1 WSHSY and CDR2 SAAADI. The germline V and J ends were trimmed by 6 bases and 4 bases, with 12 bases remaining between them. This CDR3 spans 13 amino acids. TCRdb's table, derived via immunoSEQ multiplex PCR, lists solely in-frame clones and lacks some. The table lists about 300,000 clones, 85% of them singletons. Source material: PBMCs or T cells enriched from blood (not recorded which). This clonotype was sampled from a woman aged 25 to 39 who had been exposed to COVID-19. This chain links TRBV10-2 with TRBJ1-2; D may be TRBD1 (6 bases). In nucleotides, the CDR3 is TGCGCCAGCAGCACGGACAGCATCTATGGCTACACCTTC. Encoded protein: CASSTDSIYGYTF.